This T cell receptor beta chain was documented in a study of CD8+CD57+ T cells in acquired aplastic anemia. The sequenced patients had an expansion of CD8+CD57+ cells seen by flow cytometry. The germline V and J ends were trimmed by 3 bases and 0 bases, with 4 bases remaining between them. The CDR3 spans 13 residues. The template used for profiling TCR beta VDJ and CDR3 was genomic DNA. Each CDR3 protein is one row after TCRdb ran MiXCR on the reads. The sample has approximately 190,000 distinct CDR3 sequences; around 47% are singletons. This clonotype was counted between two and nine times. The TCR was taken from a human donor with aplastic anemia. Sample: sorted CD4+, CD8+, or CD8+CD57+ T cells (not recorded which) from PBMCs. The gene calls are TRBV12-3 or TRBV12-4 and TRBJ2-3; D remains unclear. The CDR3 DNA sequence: TGTGCCAGCAGTTTCGCTAGCACAGATACGCAGTATTTT. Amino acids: CASSFASTDTQYF.